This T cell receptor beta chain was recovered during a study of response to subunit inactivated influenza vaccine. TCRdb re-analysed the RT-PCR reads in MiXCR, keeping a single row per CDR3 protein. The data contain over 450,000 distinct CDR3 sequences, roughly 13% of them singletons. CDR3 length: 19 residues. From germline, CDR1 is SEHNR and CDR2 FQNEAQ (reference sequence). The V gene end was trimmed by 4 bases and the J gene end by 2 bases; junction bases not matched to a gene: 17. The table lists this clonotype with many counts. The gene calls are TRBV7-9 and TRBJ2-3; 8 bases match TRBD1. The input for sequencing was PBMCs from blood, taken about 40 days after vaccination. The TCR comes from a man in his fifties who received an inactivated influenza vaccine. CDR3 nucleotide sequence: TGTGCCAGCAGCTCCAGCCTGCTACAGGGGGACGAGAACACAGATACGCAGTATTTT. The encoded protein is CASSSSLLQGDENTDTQYF.